This T cell receptor (beta chain) was sequenced during a study of OX40 agonist ivuxolimab in advanced cancers. Turning to the study itself: Every 2 weeks, ivuxolimab was infused into the patients intravenously at between 0.01 and 10 mg/kg. One hepatocellular carcinoma and two cutaneous melanoma patients partially responded. Regarding the study as a whole: Dose levels from 0.1 to 3.0 mg/kg saw CD4+ and CD8+ blood T cells expand clonally by week 6. In general, CD8+ T cells held more expanded clones than CD4+ did, on average.

Germline V gives CDR1 SGHNT, CDR2 YYREEE (reference sequence). V lost 0 bases, J lost 0 bases, and 5 bases stayed unmatched. This CDR3 has 16 residues. About this clone itself: Its target is unknown.

Produced via immunoSEQ multiplex PCR; TCRdb's table is partial and in-frame only. The sample has some 130,000 clones; 85% to 90% are singletons. Here the sequenced sample was CD4+ or CD8+ T cells sorted from blood, taken in a trial of the OX40 agonist ivuxolimab. The chain links TRBV5-4 to TRBJ1-2, with TRBD1 identical over 7 bases. This TCR derives from an adult with an advanced solid tumor such as melanoma, head and neck, liver or kidney cancer. CDR3 DNA: TGTGCCAGCAGCTTGGGGGGGACAGCTTCTAACTATGGCTACACCTTC. Its translation: CASSLGGTASNYGYTF.